Here is one T cell receptor (beta chain) with its context. The sample is drawn from a study of blood T cell repertoires in COVID-19. CDR1 MNHEY and CDR2 SMNVEV come from the germline V gene (reference sequence). The V and J ends lost 6 bases and 4 bases respectively, with 16 bases between them. The CDR3 is made up of 14 amino acids. TCRdb's copy holds only in-frame clones and misses some; the assay was immunoSEQ multiplex PCR. The table includes 99,000 or so clones, roughly 82% detected once. The chain combines TRBV27 with TRBJ2-7; tentatively, D is TRBD2 (5 bases). This TCR was sampled from a man aged 60 to 75 with acute or convalescent COVID-19. Sequences were obtained from peripheral blood. The DNA of the CDR3 is TGTGCCAGCAGACCCTCGAGCGGCCGGTACGAGCAGTACTTC. This gives the protein CASRPSSGRYEQYF.